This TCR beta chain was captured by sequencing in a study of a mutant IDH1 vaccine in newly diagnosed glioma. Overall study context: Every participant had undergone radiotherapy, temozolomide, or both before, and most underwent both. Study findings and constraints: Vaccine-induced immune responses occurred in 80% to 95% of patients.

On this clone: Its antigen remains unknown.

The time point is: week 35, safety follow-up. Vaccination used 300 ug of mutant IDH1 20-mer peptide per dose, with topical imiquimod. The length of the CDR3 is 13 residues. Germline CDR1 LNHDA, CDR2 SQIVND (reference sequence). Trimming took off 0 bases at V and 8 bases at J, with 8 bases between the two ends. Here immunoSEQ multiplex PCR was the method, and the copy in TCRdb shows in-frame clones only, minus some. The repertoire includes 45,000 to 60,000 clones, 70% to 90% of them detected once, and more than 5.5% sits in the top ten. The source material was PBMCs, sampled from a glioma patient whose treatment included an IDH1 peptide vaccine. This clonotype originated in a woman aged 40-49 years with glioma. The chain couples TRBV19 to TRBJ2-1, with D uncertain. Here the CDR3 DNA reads TGTGCCAGTAGTATAGATCACGGCTATGAGCAGTTCTTC. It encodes CASSIDHGYEQFF. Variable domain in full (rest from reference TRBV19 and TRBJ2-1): DGGITQSPKYLFRKEGQNVTLSCEQNLNHDAMYWYRQDPGQGLRLIYYSQIVNDFQKGDIAEGYSVSREKKESFPLTVTSAQKNPTAFYLCASSIDHGYEQFFGPGTRLTVL.